The 11 T cell receptor beta chains in this list originate from one sample, sequenced in a study of cytomegalovirus exposure and HLA in healthy donors. With 60 Vbeta and 13 Jbeta primers, the PCR was carried out. Here immunoSEQ multiplex PCR was the method, and the copy in TCRdb shows in-frame clones only, minus some. The table lists about 98,000 clones, 65% to 80% of them singletons, with 16% in the top ten. The sample was PBMCs. All receptors come from a man aged 60 to 69 in good health and CMV-seropositive.

This chain links TRBV6-1 with TRBJ1-6, with D tentatively TRBD1 (6 bases). V lost 8 bases to trimming and J lost 8 bases, with 13 bases between them. This CDR3 has 13 amino acids. Germline V gives CDR1 MNHNS, CDR2 SASEGT. As DNA, the CDR3 is TGTGCCAGCCACAGGGAGGGACATTCACCCCTCCACTTT. Translating it yields CASHREGHSPLHF.

The chain carries TRBV5-6 and TRBJ2-5; weak D call: TRBD2 (6 bases). The J call may not be correct, given that the DNA end is closer to TRBJ2-7. Germline V gene data show CDR1 as SGHDT and CDR2 as YYEEEE. The CDR3 sequence is 14 residues long. The CDR3 sequence: CASSLTEGWYEQYF. The CDR3 coding sequence is TGTGCCAGCAGCTTAACGGAGGGTTGGTACGAGCAGTACTTC.

The gene calls are TRBV5-5 and TRBJ2-7; possible D gene TRBD2, 5 bases. Germline-derived CDR1 and CDR2 are SGHKS and YYEKEE (reference sequence). Deletions cut 1 base from V and 1 base from J, with 12 bases between. The CDR3 extends over 15 amino acids. The DNA of the CDR3 is TGTGCCAGCAGCTTGCTAAGCGGTGTATCCTACGAGCAGTACTTC. Its protein is CASSLLSGVSYEQYF.

This chain connects TRBV7-9 to TRBJ1-2, with TRBD1 matching over 10 bases. With 3 bases clipped from V and 8 bases from J, the junction kept 12 bases outside the gene matches. This CDR3 region has 16 residues. The germline CDR1 and CDR2 sequences are SEHNR and FQNEAQ (reference sequence). This CDR3 reads CASSFGDRGRLGGYTF. CDR3 DNA: TGTGCCAGCAGCTTTGGAGACAGGGGGCGCCTTGGGGGCTACACCTTC.

The V call is TRBV28, the J call TRBJ1-5; no clear D gene. The ends were cut back, 5 bases at V and 9 bases at J, with 17 bases in the middle. Germline CDR1 and CDR2: MDHEN and SYDVKM. This CDR3 has 14 residues. The CDR3 loop is CASSPMIIAGPQHF. The CDR3 DNA follows: TGTGCCAGCAGTCCTATGATTATAGCGGGGCCCCAGCATTTT.

The CDR3 DNA follows: TGTGCCAGCAGAAAAGACGGGAGCAATCAGCCCCAGCATTTT. This sequence encodes CASRKDGSNQPQHF. This rearrangement joins TRBV25-1 to TRBJ1-5, with D unclear. Per the germline V gene, CDR1 is MGHDK and CDR2 is SYGVNS. V lost 6 bases to trimming and J lost 1 base, with 10 bases between them. This CDR3 has 14 residues.

The CDR3 DNA sequence: TGCACCGTGGGAGGGGAACGGAGGAACACTGAAGCTTTCTTT. Its protein is CTVGGERRNTEAFF. This sequence joins TRBV29-1 and TRBJ1-1; D may be TRBD1 (5 bases). The CDR3 runs 14 residues. Germline V gives CDR1 SQVTM, CDR2 ANQGSEA.

The chain's CDR3 is CASSLAGAPEQYF. The CDR3, as DNA: TGTGCCAGCAGCTTAGCGGGGGCTCCCGAGCAGTACTTC. The chain couples TRBV11-1 to TRBJ2-7, with TRBD1 as a possible D gene (6 bases). Trimming shortened V by 0 bases and J by 6 bases, and 9 bases separated the two germline ends. CDR3 length: 13 amino acids. Germline-derived CDR1 and CDR2 are SGHAT and FQDESV (reference sequence).

The chain uses TRBV19 and TRBJ1-3; possibly TRBD1 for D (6 bases). Germline assignment: CDR1 LNHDA and CDR2 SQIVND (reference sequence). This CDR3 has 13 amino acids. The ends were cut back, 5 bases at V and 4 bases at J, with 9 bases in the middle. Here the CDR3 DNA reads TGTGCCAGTAGTTACAGGGTCGGAAACACCATATATTTT. Residues: CASSYRVGNTIYF.

This chain joins TRBV7-2 and TRBJ2-5; 8 nucleotides line up with TRBD1. The CDR3 is 13 residues long. The J segment lost 2 bases and the V segment lost 5 bases, leaving 1 base of the junction unmatched. The germline V gene has CDR1 SGHTA and CDR2 FQGNSA. In DNA, the CDR3 is TGTGCCAGCAGCCGGGACAGGCAAGAGACCCAGTACTTC. Its protein product is CASSRDRQETQYF. The complete variable domain, with remaining parts taken from reference TRBV7-2 and TRBJ2-5, reads GAGVSQSPSNKVTEKGKDVELRCDPISGHTALYWYRQSLGQGLEFLIYFQGNSAPDKSGLPSDRFSAERTGGSVSTLTIQRTQQEDSAVYLCASSRDRQETQYFGPGTRLLVL.

This clone appeared a few times. The rearrangement joins TRBV6-5 to TRBJ1-5; TRBD1 aligns across 8 bases. The germline CDR1 and CDR2 sequences are MNHEY and SVGAGI. The CDR3 runs to 14 residues. With 5 bases clipped from V and 6 bases from J, the junction kept 6 bases outside the gene matches. This CDR3 is CASSLRTGFQPQHF. CDR3 sequence (DNA): TGTGCCAGCAGTCTTCGGACAGGGTTTCAGCCCCAGCATTTT.